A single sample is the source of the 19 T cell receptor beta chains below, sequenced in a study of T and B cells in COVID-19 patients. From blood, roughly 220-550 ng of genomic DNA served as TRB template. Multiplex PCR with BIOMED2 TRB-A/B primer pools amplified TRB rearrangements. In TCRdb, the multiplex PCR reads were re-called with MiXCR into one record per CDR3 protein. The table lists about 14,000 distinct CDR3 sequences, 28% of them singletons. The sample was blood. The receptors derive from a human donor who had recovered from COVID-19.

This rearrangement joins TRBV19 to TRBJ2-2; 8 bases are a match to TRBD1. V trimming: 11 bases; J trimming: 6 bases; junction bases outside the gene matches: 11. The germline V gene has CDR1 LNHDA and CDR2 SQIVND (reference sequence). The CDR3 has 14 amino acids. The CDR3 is CAAQPTGAPGELFF. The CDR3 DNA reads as TGTGCCGCACAACCGACAGGGGCACCCGGGGAGCTGTTTTTT. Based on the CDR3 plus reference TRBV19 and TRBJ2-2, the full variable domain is DGGITQSPKYLFRKEGQNVTLSCEQNLNHDAMYWYRQDPGQGLRLIYYSQIVNDFQKGDIAEGYSVSREKKESFPLTVTSAQKNPTAFYLCAAQPTGAPGELFFGEGSRLTVL.

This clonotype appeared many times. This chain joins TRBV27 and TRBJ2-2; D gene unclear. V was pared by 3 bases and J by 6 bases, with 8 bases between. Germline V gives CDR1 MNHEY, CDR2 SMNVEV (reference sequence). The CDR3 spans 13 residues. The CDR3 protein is CASSFPPSGELFF. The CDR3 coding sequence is TGTGCCAGCAGTTTCCCTCCTTCCGGGGAGCTGTTTTTT.

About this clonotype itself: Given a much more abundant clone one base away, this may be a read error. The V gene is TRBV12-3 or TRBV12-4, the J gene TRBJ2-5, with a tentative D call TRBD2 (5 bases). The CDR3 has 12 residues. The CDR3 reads CASSPAGISQYF. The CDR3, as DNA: TGTGCCAGCAGTCCGGCCGGGATCTCCCAATACTTC.

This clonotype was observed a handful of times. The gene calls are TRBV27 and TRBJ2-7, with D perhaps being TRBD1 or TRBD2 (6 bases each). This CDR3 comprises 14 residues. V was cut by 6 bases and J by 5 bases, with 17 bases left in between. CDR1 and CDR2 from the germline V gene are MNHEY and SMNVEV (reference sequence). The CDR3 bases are TGTGCCAGCAGGAGGGGGGCCCCCTTGAACGAGCAGTACTTC. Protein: CASRRGAPLNEQYF.

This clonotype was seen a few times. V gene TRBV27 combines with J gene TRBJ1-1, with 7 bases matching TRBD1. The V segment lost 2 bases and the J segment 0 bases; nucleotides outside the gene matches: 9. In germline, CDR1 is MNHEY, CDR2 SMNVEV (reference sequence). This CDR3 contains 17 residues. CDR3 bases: TGTGCCAGCAGTTTAAGACAGGGACCAAAAATGAACACTGAAGCTTTCTTT. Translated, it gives CASSLRQGPKMNTEAFF.

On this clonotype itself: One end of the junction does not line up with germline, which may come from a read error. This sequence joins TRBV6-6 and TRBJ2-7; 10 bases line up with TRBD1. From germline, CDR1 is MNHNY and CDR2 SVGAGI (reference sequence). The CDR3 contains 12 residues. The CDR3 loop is CTSRDRGHEQYF. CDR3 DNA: TGTACCAGCCGGGACAGGGGTCACGAGCAGTACTTC.

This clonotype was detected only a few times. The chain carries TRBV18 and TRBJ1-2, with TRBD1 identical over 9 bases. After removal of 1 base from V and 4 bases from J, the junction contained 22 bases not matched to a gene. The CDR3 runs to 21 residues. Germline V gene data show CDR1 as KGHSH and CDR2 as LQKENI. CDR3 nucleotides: TGTGCCAGCTCACCACTCGATCTACAGGGGGCTCCGTTGGTTTCCAGCTATGGCTACACCTTC. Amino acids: CASSPLDLQGAPLVSSYGYTF.

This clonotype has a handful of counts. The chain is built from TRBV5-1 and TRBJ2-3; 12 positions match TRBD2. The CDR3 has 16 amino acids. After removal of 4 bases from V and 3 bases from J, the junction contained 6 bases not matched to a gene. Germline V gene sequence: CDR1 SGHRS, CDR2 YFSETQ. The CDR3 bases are TGCGCCAGCAGCCAAGCGACTAGCGGGAGTACAGATACGCAGTATTTT. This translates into CASSQATSGSTDTQYF.

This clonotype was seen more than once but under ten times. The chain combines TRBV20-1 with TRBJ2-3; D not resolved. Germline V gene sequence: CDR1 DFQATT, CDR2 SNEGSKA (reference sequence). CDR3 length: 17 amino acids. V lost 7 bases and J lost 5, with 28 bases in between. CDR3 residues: CSVTTVQIVERLDTQYF. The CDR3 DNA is TGCAGTGTCACGACTGTTCAGATCGTGGAACGGTTAGATACGCAGTATTTT.

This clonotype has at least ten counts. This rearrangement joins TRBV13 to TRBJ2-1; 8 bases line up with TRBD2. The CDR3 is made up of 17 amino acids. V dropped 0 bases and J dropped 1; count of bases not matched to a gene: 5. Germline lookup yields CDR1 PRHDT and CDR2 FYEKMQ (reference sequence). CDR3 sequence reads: CASSLGGAGVSYNEQFF. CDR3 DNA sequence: TGTGCCAGCAGCTTAGGCGGAGCGGGAGTATCCTACAATGAGCAGTTCTTC.

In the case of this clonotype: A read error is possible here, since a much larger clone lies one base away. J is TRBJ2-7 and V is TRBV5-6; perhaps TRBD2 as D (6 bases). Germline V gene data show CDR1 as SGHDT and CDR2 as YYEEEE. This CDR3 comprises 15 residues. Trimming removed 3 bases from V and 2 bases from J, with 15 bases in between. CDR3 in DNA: TGTGCCAGCAGCTCGTCCGGGACTTGCGCCTACGAGCAGTACTTC. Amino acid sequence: CASSSSGTCAYEQYF.

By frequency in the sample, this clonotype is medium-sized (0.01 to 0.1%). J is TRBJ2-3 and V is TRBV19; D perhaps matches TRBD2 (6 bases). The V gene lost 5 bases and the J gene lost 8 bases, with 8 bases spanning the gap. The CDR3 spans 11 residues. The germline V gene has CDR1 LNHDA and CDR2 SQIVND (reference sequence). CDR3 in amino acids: CASSLGGTQYF. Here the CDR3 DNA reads TGTGCCAGTAGTCTGGGAGGTACGCAGTATTTT.

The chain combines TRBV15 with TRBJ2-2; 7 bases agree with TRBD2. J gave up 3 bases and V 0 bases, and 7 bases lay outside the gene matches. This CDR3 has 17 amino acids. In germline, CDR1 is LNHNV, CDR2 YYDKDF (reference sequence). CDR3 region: CATSREWDGGYTGELFF. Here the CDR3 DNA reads TGTGCCACCAGCAGAGAGTGGGACGGGGGGTACACCGGGGAGCTGTTTTTT.

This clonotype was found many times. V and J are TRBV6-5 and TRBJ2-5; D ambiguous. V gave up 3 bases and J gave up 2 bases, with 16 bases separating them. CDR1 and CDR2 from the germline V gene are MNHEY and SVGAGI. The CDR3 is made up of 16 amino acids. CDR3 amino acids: CASSYHRRPAQETQYF. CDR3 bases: TGTGCCAGCAGTTATCACAGACGGCCGGCACAAGAGACCCAGTACTTC.

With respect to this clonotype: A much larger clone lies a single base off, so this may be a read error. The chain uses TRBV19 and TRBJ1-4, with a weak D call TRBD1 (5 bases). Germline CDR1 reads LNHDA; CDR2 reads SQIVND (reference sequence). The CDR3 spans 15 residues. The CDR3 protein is CASSPSGATNENLFF. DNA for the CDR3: TGTGCCAGTAGCCCCTCTGGGGCGACTAATGAAAATCTGTTTTTT.

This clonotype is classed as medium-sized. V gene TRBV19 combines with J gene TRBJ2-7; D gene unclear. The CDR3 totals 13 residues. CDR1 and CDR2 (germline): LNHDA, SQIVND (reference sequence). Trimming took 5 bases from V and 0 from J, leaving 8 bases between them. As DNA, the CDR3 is TGTGCCAGTAGTTTGGACGGCTCCTACGAGCAGTACTTC. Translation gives CASSLDGSYEQYF. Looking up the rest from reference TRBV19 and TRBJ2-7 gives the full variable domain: DGGITQSPKYLFRKEGQNVTLSCEQNLNHDAMYWYRQDPGQGLRLIYYSQIVNDFQKGDIAEGYSVSREKKESFPLTVTSAQKNPTAFYLCASSLDGSYEQYFGPGTRLTVT.

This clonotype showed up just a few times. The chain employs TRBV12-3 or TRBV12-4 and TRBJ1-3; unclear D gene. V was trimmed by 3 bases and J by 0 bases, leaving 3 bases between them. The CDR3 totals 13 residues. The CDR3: CASSFNSGNTIYF. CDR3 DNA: TGTGCCAGCAGTTTTAACTCTGGAAACACCATATATTTT.

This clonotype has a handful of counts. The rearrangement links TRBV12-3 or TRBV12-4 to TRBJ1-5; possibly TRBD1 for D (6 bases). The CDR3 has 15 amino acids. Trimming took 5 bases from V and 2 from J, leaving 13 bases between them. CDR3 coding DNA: TGTGCCAGCAGTCCTGGGGCAGGGGGCAATCAGCCCCAGCATTTT. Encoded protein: CASSPGAGGNQPQHF.

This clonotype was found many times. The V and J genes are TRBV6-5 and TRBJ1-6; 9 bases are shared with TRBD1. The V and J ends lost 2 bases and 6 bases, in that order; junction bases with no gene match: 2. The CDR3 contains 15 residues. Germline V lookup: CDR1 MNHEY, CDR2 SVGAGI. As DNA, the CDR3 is TGTGCCAGCAGTTACGACAGGGGGATTAATTCACCCCTCCACTTT. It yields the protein CASSYDRGINSPLHF.